Sequencing of this TCR beta chain was carried out in a study of OX40 agonist ivuxolimab in advanced cancers. The overall study: Patients assigned to dose escalation were diagnosed with hepatocellular carcinoma, melanoma, renal cell or head and neck cancer. Three patients showed partial responses: one hepatocellular carcinoma and two cutaneous melanoma cases. Overall study findings and caveats: People who partly responded at 0.1-3.0 mg/kg had some of the least clonal expansion seen. It was also the case that some nonresponders had low normalized T-cell clonal expansion.

The method was immunoSEQ multiplex PCR; TCRdb's version includes in-frame clones alone and lacks a portion of them. Altogether about 15,000 clones are present, 85% to 90% being singletons, with the ten largest covering less than 75%. Per germline, CDR1 SGHDT and CDR2 YYEEEE. This CDR3 comprises 15 residues. The V and J ends lost 2 bases and 5 bases, in that order; junction bases with no gene match: 3. In the case of this clone: Its specificity is not known.

The sequence was collected from an adult with an advanced solid tumor such as melanoma, head and neck, liver or kidney cancer. The specimen was CD4+ or CD8+ T cells sorted from blood, collected in a trial of the OX40 agonist ivuxolimab. The rearrangement joins TRBV5-6 to TRBJ2-2; 10 bases match TRBD2. The CDR3 sequence is CASSFGTSVTGELFF. CDR3 coding DNA: TGTGCCAGCAGCTTTGGGACTAGCGTAACCGGGGAGCTGTTTTTT.